This passage covers 8 T cell receptor beta chains from one sample sequenced in a study of blood T cell repertoires in COVID-19. Sequencing used immunoSEQ multiplex PCR; TCRdb keeps in-frame clones, though not all of them. The sample consists of around 140,000 clones, 87% of them appearing once. Sequencing was performed on PBMCs or T cells enriched from blood (not recorded which). The receptors stem from a man in his fifties or sixties who had recovered from COVID-19.

The chain combines TRBV28 with TRBJ2-3, with 10 positions matching TRBD1. Trimming at V came to 6 bases and at J to 7 bases, leaving 7 bases not matched to a gene. CDR1 is MDHEN, CDR2 SYDVKM, per germline. The CDR3 length is 14 residues. In DNA, the CDR3 is TGTGCCAGCAGCTCGACAGGGGGCGCGTATACGCAGTATTTT. Its protein is CASSSTGGAYTQYF.

The chain joins TRBV10-3 to TRBJ1-5; D is undetermined. V lost 3 bases, J lost 4 bases, and 19 bases lay in between. The germline V gene encodes CDR1 ENHRY and CDR2 SYGVKD. This CDR3 region has 17 residues. The CDR3 is CAISDRRSTPPNQPQHF. CDR3 nucleotide sequence: TGTGCCATCAGTGACAGAAGGAGCACTCCCCCGAATCAGCCCCAGCATTTT.

The chain uses TRBV3-1 (or the pseudogene TRBV3-2) and TRBJ2-2; possibly TRBD1 for D (5 bases). The CDR3 is made up of 16 amino acids. Germline CDR1 is LGHDT and CDR2 is YNNKEL (reference sequence). Trimming took 4 bases from V and 4 from J, leaving 16 bases between them. This chain's CDR3 is CASSPDSLLGTGELFF. CDR3 sequence (DNA): TGTGCCAGCAGCCCCGACAGCCTACTGGGCACCGGGGAGCTGTTTTTT.

This clone occurred once. The genes are TRBV5-1 and TRBJ1-1, with a weak D call TRBD1 (6 bases). CDR1 and CDR2 (germline): SGHRS, YFSETQ. The CDR3 is 13 residues long. V was shortened by 0 bases and J by 5 bases, with 8 bases between the two germline ends. CDR3 bases: TGCGCCAGCAGCTTGGACAGGGTTACTGAAGCTTTCTTT. Translated, it gives CASSLDRVTEAFF.

This chain links TRBV18 with TRBJ2-2; no reliable D call. CDR1 KGHSH and CDR2 LQKENI come from the germline V gene. The CDR3 sequence is 13 residues long. Trimming removed 4 bases at V and 1 base at J, with 4 bases between. The CDR3 protein is CASSLKNTGELFF. The CDR3 DNA is TGTGCCAGCTCACTCAAGAACACCGGGGAGCTGTTTTTT.

V and J are TRBV18 and TRBJ2-6, with 9 bases that match TRBD1. The CDR3 is made up of 16 amino acids. The junction had 4 bases not matched to a gene; V was cut back by 3 bases and J by 4 bases. From germline, CDR1 is KGHSH and CDR2 LQKENI. CDR3 region: CASSPWTGAGANVLTF. The CDR3, as DNA: TGTGCCAGCTCACCCTGGACAGGGGCAGGGGCCAACGTCCTGACTTTC.

The chain combines TRBV7-9 with TRBJ1-1; D is ambiguous. In germline, CDR1 is SEHNR, CDR2 FQNEAQ (reference sequence). This CDR3 is 13 amino acids long. Trimming took 3 bases from V and 1 from J, leaving 6 bases between them. The CDR3 sequence is CASSFIQNTEAFF. CDR3 sequence (DNA): TGTGCCAGCAGCTTCATCCAGAACACTGAAGCTTTCTTT.

This clone was seen a single time. The chain carries TRBV6-5 and TRBJ2-7; 11 bases fit TRBD2. Germline loops: CDR1 MNHEY, CDR2 SVGAGI. V was clipped by 6 bases and J by 5 bases; unmatched bases: 9. The CDR3 extends over 15 amino acids. CDR3 in amino acids: CASRPPGLAVHEQYF. CDR3 nucleotides: TGTGCCAGCAGACCCCCGGGACTAGCGGTACACGAGCAGTACTTC.